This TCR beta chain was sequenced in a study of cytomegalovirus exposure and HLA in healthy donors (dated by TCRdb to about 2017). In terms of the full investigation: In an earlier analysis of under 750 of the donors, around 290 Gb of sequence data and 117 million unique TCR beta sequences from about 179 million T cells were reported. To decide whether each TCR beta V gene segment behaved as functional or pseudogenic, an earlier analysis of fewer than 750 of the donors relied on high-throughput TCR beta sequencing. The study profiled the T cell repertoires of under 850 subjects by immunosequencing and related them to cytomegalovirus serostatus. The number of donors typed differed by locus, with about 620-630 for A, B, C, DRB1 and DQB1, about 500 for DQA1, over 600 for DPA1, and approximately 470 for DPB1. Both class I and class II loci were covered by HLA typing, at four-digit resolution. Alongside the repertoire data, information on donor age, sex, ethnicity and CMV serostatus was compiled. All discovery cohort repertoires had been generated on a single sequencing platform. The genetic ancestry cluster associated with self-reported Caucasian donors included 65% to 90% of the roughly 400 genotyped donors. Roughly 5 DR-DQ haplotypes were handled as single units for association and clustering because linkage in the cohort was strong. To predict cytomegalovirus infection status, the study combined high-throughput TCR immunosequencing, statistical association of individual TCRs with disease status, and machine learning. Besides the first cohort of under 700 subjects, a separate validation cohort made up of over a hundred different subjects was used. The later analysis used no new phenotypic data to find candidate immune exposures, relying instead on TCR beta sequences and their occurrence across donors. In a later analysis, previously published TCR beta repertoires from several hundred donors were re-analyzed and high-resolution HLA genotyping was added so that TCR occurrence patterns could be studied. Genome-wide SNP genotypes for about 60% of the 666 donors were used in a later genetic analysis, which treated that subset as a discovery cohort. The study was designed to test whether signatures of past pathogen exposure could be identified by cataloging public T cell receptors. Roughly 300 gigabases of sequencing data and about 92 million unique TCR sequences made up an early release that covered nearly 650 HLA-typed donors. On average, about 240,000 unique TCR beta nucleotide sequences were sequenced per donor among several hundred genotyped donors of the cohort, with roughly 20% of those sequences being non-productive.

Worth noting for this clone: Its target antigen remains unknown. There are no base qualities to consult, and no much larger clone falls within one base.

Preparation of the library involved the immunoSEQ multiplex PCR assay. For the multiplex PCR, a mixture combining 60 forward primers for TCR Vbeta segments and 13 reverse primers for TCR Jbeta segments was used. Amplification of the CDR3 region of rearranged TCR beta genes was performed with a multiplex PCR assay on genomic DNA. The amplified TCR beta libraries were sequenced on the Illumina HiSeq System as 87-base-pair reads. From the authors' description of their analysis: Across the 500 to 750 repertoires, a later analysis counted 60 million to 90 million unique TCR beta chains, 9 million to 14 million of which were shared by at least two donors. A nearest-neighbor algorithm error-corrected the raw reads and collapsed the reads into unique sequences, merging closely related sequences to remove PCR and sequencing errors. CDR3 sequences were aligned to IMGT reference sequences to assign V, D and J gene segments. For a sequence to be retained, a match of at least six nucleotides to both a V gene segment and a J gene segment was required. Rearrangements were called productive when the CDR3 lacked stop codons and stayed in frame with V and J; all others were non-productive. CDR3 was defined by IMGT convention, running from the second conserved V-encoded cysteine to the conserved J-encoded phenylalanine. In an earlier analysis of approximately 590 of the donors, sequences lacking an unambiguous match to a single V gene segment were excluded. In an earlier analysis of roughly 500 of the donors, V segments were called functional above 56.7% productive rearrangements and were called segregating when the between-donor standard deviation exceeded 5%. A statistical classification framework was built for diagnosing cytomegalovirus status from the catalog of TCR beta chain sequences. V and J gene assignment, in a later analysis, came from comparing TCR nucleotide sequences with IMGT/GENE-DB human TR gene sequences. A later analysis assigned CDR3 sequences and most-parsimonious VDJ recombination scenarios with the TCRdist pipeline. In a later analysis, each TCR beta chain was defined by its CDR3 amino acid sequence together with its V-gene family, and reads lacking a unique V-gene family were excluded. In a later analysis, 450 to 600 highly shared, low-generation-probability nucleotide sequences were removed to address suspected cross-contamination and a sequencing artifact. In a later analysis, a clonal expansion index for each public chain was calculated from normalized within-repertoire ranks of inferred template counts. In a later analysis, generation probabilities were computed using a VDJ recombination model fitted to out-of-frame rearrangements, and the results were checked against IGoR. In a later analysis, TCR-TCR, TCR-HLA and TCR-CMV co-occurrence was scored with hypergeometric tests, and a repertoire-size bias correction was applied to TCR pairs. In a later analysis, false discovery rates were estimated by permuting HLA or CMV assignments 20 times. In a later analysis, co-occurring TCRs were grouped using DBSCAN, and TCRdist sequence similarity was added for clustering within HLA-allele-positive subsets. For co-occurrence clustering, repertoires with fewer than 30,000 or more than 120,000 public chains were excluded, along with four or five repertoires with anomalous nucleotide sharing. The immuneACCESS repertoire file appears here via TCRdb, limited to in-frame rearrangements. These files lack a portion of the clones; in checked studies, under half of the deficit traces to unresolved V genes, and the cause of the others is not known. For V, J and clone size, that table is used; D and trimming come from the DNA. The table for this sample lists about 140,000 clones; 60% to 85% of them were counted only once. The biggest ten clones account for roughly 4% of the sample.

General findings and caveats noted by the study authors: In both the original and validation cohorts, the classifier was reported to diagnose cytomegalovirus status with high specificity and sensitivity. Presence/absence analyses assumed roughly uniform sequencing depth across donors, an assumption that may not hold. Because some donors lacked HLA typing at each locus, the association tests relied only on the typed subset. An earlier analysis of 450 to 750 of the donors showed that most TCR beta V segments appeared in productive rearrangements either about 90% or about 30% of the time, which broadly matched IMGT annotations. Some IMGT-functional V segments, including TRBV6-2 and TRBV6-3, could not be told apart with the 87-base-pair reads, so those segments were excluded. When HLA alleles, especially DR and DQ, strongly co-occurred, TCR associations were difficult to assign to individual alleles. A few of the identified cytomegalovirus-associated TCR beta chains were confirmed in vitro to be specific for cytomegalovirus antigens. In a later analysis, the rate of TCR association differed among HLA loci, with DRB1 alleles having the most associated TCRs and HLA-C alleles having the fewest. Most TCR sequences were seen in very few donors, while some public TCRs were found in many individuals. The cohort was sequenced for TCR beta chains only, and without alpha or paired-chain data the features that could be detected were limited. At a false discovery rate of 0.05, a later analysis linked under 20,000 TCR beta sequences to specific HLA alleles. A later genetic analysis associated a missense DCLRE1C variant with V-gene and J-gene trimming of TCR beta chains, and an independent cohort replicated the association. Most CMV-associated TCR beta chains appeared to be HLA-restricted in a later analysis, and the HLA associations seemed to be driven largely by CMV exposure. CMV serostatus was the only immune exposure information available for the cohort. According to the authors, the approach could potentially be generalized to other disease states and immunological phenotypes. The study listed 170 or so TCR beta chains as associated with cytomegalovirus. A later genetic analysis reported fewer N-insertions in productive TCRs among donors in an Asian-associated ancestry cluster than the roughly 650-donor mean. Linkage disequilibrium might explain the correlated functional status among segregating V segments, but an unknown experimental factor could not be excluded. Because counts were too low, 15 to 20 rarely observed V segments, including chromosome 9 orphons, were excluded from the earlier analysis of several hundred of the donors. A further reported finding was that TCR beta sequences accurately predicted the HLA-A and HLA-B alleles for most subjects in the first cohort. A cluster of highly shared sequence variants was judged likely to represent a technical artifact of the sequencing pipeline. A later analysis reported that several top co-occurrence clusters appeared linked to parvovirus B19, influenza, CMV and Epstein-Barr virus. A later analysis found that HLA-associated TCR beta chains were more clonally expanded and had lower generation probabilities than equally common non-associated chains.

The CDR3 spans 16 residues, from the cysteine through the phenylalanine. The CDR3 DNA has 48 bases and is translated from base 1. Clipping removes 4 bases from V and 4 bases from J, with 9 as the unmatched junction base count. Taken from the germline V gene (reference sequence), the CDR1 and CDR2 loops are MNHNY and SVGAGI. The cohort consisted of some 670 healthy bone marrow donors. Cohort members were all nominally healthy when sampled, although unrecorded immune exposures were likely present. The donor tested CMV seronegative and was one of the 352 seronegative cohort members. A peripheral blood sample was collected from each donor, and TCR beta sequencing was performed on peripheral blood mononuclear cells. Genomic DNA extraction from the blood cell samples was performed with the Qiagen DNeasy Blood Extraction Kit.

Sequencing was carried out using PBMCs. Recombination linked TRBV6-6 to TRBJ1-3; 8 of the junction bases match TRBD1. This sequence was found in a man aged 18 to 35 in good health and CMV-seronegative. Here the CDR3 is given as CASSSPSDRDGNTIYF. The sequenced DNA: TGTGCCAGCAGTTCCCCGTCGGACAGGGACGGAAACACCATATATTTT.